These 27 T cell receptor beta chains were sequenced from one sample in a study of blood T cell repertoires in COVID-19. Sequenced by immunoSEQ multiplex PCR; TCRdb stores in-frame clones only, minus some. The table includes 60,000 or so clones, about 83% detected once. Sequenced: peripheral blood. Receptors originate from a human donor in a cohort sampled during active COVID-19.

Only one count was recorded for this clone. The chain carries TRBV7-8 and TRBJ2-7; a possible D gene is TRBD2 (5 bases). Trimming removed 1 base at V and 5 bases at J, with 9 bases between. The CDR3 runs 13 residues. Germline V CDR1 and CDR2: SGHVS, FQNEAQ. The CDR3 DNA reads as TGTGCCAGCAGCTTAGATTCCGGGAACGAGCAGTACTTC. It specifies CASSLDSGNEQYF.

Only a few counts were recorded for this clone. The V and J genes are TRBV28 and TRBJ1-1; D not resolved. The CDR3 has 13 residues. V was shortened by 5 bases and J by 5 bases, with 12 bases between the two germline ends. Germline V gene lookup returns CDR1 MDHEN and CDR2 SYDVKM. CDR3 amino acids: CASSPWSRTEAFF. In nucleotides, the CDR3 is TGTGCCAGCAGTCCCTGGTCCCGGACTGAAGCTTTCTTT.

V is TRBV5-5 and J is TRBJ1-5; D ambiguous. V was shortened by 3 bases and J by 9 bases, with 16 bases between the two germline ends. Germline loops: CDR1 SGHKS, CDR2 YYEKEE (reference sequence). There are 14 residues in the CDR3. CDR3 sequence reads: CASSSDTSIWPQHF. As DNA, the CDR3 is TGTGCCAGCAGCTCCGACACCAGCATTTGGCCCCAGCATTTT.

This clone was seen a single time. The J gene is TRBJ1-2, the V gene TRBV6-5; D gene ambiguous. Germline CDR1 is MNHEY and CDR2 is SVGAGI. This CDR3 comprises 12 residues. V lost 5 bases, J lost 4 bases, and 8 bases lay in between. The CDR3 loop is CASSLSGYGYTF. CDR3 DNA sequence: TGTGCCAGCAGTCTATCGGGCTATGGCTACACCTTC.

The V and J genes are TRBV6-5 and TRBJ1-5; D not resolved. The CDR3 has 14 amino acids. CDR1 MNHEY and CDR2 SVGAGI come from the germline V gene. V was clipped by 5 bases and J by 0 bases, with 8 bases between them. In DNA form, the CDR3 reads TGTGCCAGCAGTACCGAGCCTAGCAATCAGCCCCAGCATTTT. Translated, it gives CASSTEPSNQPQHF.

This clone was recorded a few times. V and J are TRBV5-5 and TRBJ1-4; D gene unclear. This CDR3 contains 13 residues. Trimming removed 1 base from V and 5 bases from J, with 6 bases in between. Germline loops: CDR1 SGHKS, CDR2 YYEKEE (reference sequence). The CDR3 DNA reads TGTGCCAGCAGCTTGTCCGAGAATGAAAAACTGTTTTTT. As protein: CASSLSENEKLFF.

This clone was picked up a small number of times. V is TRBV4-1 and J is TRBJ1-6; 8 nucleotides agree with TRBD1. The CDR3 is 16 amino acids. In germline, CDR1 is MGHRA, CDR2 YSYEKL. With 0 bases clipped from V and 8 bases from J, the junction kept 6 bases outside the gene matches. In DNA form, the CDR3 reads TGCGCCAGCAGCCAAGATCGAGGGACAGGATATTCACCCCTCCACTTT. It translates to CASSQDRGTGYSPLHF.

The chain has TRBV7-3 and TRBJ1-1; D is unclear. Germline CDR1 SGHTA, CDR2 FQGTGA. The CDR3 spans 16 residues. Between the trimmed V and J ends, which lost 1 base and 3 bases, there was a span of 15 bases. CDR3 DNA: TGTGCCAGCAGCTTAATGGGCCACGCCGAGTACACTGAAGCTTTCTTT. Protein sequence: CASSLMGHAEYTEAFF.

The chain uses TRBV7-3 and TRBJ2-1; perhaps TRBD1 as D (6 bases). The V end was cut by 3 bases, the J end by 9 bases, with 15 bases between. Germline CDR1 is SGHTA and CDR2 is FQGTGA. CDR3 length equals 14 residues. CDR3 in DNA: TGTGCCAGCAGCTTTGGGCCAGGGGTTGGTGAGCAGTTCTTC. Protein: CASSFGPGVGEQFF.

The chain is built from TRBV24-1 and TRBJ1-1; 9 bases align to TRBD1. This CDR3 has 14 residues. The J segment lost 1 base and the V segment lost 4 bases, leaving 0 bases of the junction unmatched. Germline CDR1 and CDR2: KGHDR and SFDVKD. The CDR3 sequence is CATSEGQGNTEAFF. CDR3 nucleotide sequence: TGTGCCACCAGTGAGGGACAGGGGAACACTGAAGCTTTCTTT.

V gene TRBV19 combines with J gene TRBJ1-5; D ambiguous. The V end lost 4 bases, the J end lost 9 bases, and 13 bases lay between the germline ends. CDR1 is LNHDA and CDR2 is SQIVND in the germline V gene (reference sequence). The CDR3 is 13 amino acids. CDR3 amino acids: CASSNSLRRPQHF. CDR3 bases: TGTGCCAGTAGTAACAGCCTTCGGCGGCCCCAGCATTTT.

This chain joins TRBV19 and TRBJ1-3; D might be TRBD1 (5 bases). Germline CDR1 is LNHDA and CDR2 is SQIVND (reference sequence). This CDR3 is built from 15 residues. V lost 3 bases and J lost 3, with 12 bases in between. The CDR3 loop reads CASSIRGGDGNTIYF. The CDR3, as DNA: TGTGCCAGTAGTATTCGCGGGGGGGATGGAAACACCATATATTTT.

The V and J genes are TRBV19 and TRBJ1-1, with D perhaps matching TRBD1 (6 bases). The CDR3 length is 14 residues. Germline CDR1 LNHDA, CDR2 SQIVND (reference sequence). V was cut by 6 bases and J by 3 bases, with 14 bases left in between. The CDR3 nucleotides read TGTGCCAGTAGGAGGGGGAGTAGGGACACTGAAGCTTTCTTT. This sequence encodes CASRRGSRDTEAFF.

The CDR3 here is CASSPPARYEQYF. The CDR3 nucleotides are TGTGCCAGCAGTCCGCCGGCTAGATACGAGCAGTACTTC. This rearrangement joins TRBV28 to TRBJ2-7; D gene unclear. This CDR3 spans 13 amino acids. Trimming removed 5 bases at V and 4 bases at J, with 12 bases between. The germline gives CDR1 MDHEN, CDR2 SYDVKM.

This clone was observed once. The chain links TRBV5-4 to TRBJ2-7; a possible D gene is TRBD1 (5 bases). Germline CDR1 reads SGHNT; CDR2 reads YYREEE (reference sequence). Trimming cost V 1 base and J 5 bases, with 13 bases left between them. CDR3 length: 14 amino acids. The CDR3 DNA reads TGTGCCAGCAGCTTGCGTCAGGGAAACAACGAGCAGTACTTC. Protein: CASSLRQGNNEQYF.

This chain connects TRBV5-1 to TRBJ1-3; possible D gene TRBD1, 5 bases. The V gene's germline CDR1 is SGHRS and CDR2 YFSETQ. Trimming removed 7 bases at V and 0 bases at J, with 8 bases between. The CDR3 contains 13 residues. CDR3 sequence: CASVGGSGNTIYF. The CDR3 DNA reads TGCGCCAGCGTCGGGGGCTCTGGAAACACCATATATTTT.

V usage is TRBV7-3 and J usage is TRBJ2-1, with TRBD2 matching over 7 bases. Germline V CDR1 and CDR2: SGHTA, FQGTGA. CDR3 length: 13 residues. The J segment lost 7 bases and the V segment lost 0 bases, leaving 0 bases of the junction unmatched. CDR3 in DNA: TGTGCCAGCAGCTTAACGGGACTAAATGAGCAGTTCTTC. This codes for CASSLTGLNEQFF.

The chain combines TRBV28 with TRBJ1-4; a possible D gene is TRBD1 (6 bases). Germline-derived CDR1 and CDR2 are MDHEN and SYDVKM. The CDR3 runs to 15 residues. V was trimmed by 5 bases and J by 5 bases, leaving 15 bases between them. As DNA, the CDR3 is TGTGCCAGCAGTCTCTCGACAGGATGGAATGAAAAACTGTTTTTT. It encodes CASSLSTGWNEKLFF.

The chain joins TRBV27 to TRBJ2-7, with 7 bases matching TRBD2. From germline, CDR1 is MNHEY and CDR2 SMNVEV (reference sequence). The V segment lost 9 bases and the J segment 4 bases; nucleotides outside the gene matches: 18. This CDR3 contains 16 residues. CDR3 sequence reads: CASKTLSGTNEYEQYF. For the CDR3, the DNA is TGTGCCAGTAAGACACTCTCCGGGACTAATGAATACGAGCAGTACTTC.

The CDR3 spells CASSRTGNTEAFF. The CDR3 bases are TGTGCCAGCAGCCGCACAGGGAACACTGAAGCTTTCTTT. The genes are TRBV7-9 and TRBJ1-1; tentatively, D is TRBD1 (5 bases). V lost 5 bases to trimming and J lost 1 base, with 8 bases between them. Germline CDR1 reads SEHNR; CDR2 reads FQNEAQ (reference sequence). The CDR3 consists of 13 residues.

This rearrangement joins TRBV3-1 (or the pseudogene TRBV3-2) to TRBJ2-1; D is unclear. The germline CDR1 and CDR2 sequences are LGHDT and YNNKEL (reference sequence). V lost 1 base, J lost 10 bases, and 5 bases lay in between. CDR3 size: 11 residues. CDR3 DNA: TGTGCCAGCAGCCAAGTTCAGGAGCAGTTCTTC. This gives the protein CASSQVQEQFF.

The chain couples TRBV21-1 to TRBJ2-3; the DNA was not used to check the table's D call, TRBD2. TRBV21-1 is given as a pseudogene. This CDR3 has 18 amino acids. The CDR3 region has the DNA TGTGCCAGCAGCAAAGCGCTTTTGCGGGAGTCAGGCACAGATACGCAGTATTTT. This sequence encodes CASSKALLRESGTDTQYF.

The genes are TRBV5-1 and TRBJ1-2; perhaps TRBD1 as D (5 bases). The CDR3 runs to 12 residues. Trimming removed 3 bases from V and 8 bases from J, with 11 bases in between. The germline CDR1 and CDR2 sequences are SGHRS and YFSETQ. CDR3 sequence: CASSSQGYGYTF. CDR3 sequence (DNA): TGCGCCAGCAGCTCCCAGGGATACGGCTACACCTTC.

This clone was picked up one time. This rearrangement joins TRBV27 to TRBJ2-1; 8 nucleotides align to TRBD2. From germline, CDR1 is MNHEY and CDR2 SMNVEV (reference sequence). The CDR3 runs 14 residues. The V segment lost 2 bases and the J segment 7 bases; nucleotides outside the gene matches: 4. CDR3 region: CASSLAGGGNEQFF. The CDR3 region has the DNA TGTGCCAGCAGTTTAGCGGGAGGAGGGAATGAGCAGTTCTTC.

The rearrangement joins TRBV5-1 to TRBJ2-7; the match to TRBD2 covers 12 bases. V shed 4 bases, J shed 0 bases, and the junction held 8 bases outside the gene matches. The CDR3 is 17 residues long. Germline V gene data show CDR1 as SGHRS and CDR2 as YFSETQ. CDR3 sequence (DNA): TGCGCCAGCAGCACCGGGACTAGCGGGTCAAGCTCCTACGAGCAGTACTTC. Its translation is CASSTGTSGSSSYEQYF.

The chain employs TRBV7-9 and TRBJ2-5; 7 nucleotides line up with TRBD2. This CDR3 has 14 residues. V lost 2 bases and J lost 5; bases outside the gene matches: 5. Germline CDR1 reads SEHNR; CDR2 reads FQNEAQ (reference sequence). The CDR3 DNA follows: TGTGCCAGCAGCTTAATGGCGGGAGAGGAGACCCAGTACTTC. Amino acid sequence: CASSLMAGEETQYF.

CDR3 loop: CASSPDRIQTQYF. CDR3 nucleotide sequence: TGTGCCAGCAGCCCCGACAGAATACAGACCCAGTACTTC. The V and J genes are TRBV13 and TRBJ2-5, with a possible D match to TRBD1 (5 bases). Per the germline V gene, CDR1 is PRHDT and CDR2 is FYEKMQ (reference sequence). Trimming removed 5 bases at V and 6 bases at J, with 13 bases between. This CDR3 has 13 amino acids.